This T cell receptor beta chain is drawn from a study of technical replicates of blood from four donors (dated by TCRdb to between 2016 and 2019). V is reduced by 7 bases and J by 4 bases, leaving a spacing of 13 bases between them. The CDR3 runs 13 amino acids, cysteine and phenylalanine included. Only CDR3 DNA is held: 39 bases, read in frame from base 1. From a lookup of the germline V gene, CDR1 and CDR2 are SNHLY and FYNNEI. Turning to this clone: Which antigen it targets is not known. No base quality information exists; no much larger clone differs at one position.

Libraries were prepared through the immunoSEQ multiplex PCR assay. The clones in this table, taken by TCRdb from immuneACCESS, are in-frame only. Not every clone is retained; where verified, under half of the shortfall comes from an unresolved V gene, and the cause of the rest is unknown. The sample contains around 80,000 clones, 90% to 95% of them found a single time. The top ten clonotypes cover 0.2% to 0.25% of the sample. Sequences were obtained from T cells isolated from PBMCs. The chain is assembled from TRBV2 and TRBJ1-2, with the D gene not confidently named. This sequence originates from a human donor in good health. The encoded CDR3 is CASNNVEGYGYTF. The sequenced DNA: TGTGCCAGCAATAATGTTGAGGGCTATGGCTACACCTTC. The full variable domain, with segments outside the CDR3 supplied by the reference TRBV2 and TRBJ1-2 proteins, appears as EPEVTQTPSHQVTQMGQEVILRCVPISNHLYFYWYRQILGQKVEFLVSFYNNEISEKSEIFDDQFSVERPDGSNFTLKIRSTKLEDSAMYFCASNNVEGYGYTFGSGTRLTVV.